Below are 32 T cell receptor beta chains sequenced from a single sample in a study of shared T cell receptors in the human thymus. This table comes from immunoSEQ multiplex PCR, and its TCRdb copy is limited to in-frame clones, with some not included. The sample carries some 700,000 clones, 80% to 90% recorded once. These sequences were also reported in another study, on human thymus T cells.

Sequenced sample: thymocytes. Every receptor here comes from a girl in the first two years of life with a congenital heart defect.

This chain joins TRBV7-3 and TRBJ2-1; 12 bases line up with TRBD2. CDR1 and CDR2 from the germline V gene are SGHTA and FQGTGA. Trimming at V came to 2 bases and at J to 10 bases, leaving 12 bases not matched to a gene. The CDR3 is 17 amino acids. The CDR3 DNA reads as TGTGCCAGCAGCTTAGGCCCGCCTAGCGGGGGGGCCTGGGAGCAGTTCTTC. Amino acids: CASSLGPPSGGAWEQFF.

V and J are TRBV6-5 and TRBJ1-1; no firm D call. Germline CDR1 reads MNHEY; CDR2 reads SVGAGI. This CDR3 is built from 13 residues. V lost 10 bases and J 1 base, leaving 13 bases between the germline ends. The CDR3 spells CATKDFPNTEAFF. CDR3 DNA sequence: TGTGCCACCAAGGACTTCCCGAACACTGAAGCTTTCTTT.

The chain recombines TRBV5-5 with TRBJ1-2; D unclear. CDR3 length: 15 residues. V lost 0 bases and J lost 2, with 11 bases in between. Germline-derived CDR1 and CDR2 are SGHKS and YYEKEE (reference sequence). CDR3: CASSLGVQANYGYTF. CDR3 nucleotide sequence: TGTGCCAGCAGCTTGGGAGTCCAGGCGAACTATGGCTACACCTTC. Full variable domain (remainder filled in from reference TRBV5-5 and TRBJ1-2): DAGVTQSPTHLIKTRGQQVTLRCSPISGHKSVSWYQQVLGQGPQFIFQYYEKEERGRGNFPDRFSARQFPNYSSELNVNALLLGDSALYLCASSLGVQANYGYTFGSGTRLTVV.

Written as DNA, the CDR3 is TGTGCCAGCAGCTTTCAGCGAAGGGGTAGCACAGATACGCAGTATTTT. This codes for CASSFQRRGSTDTQYF. This chain connects TRBV4-2 to TRBJ2-3; weak D call: TRBD1 (5 bases). CDR1 LGHNA and CDR2 YNFKEQ come from the germline V gene. CDR3 length equals 16 residues. V lost 5 bases and J lost 0, with 15 bases in between.

This clone is a singleton in its sample. The V and J genes are TRBV4-1 and TRBJ1-1; TRBD1 aligns across 10 bases. The CDR3 extends over 17 amino acids. Germline CDR1 and CDR2: MGHRA and YSYEKL. The ends lost 6 bases at V and 4 bases at J; junction bases unmatched: 14. CDR3 bases: TGCGCCAGCAGAAGGGGGGGGACAGGGGCGGGTGGCACTGAAGCTTTCTTT. Translated, it gives CASRRGGTGAGGTEAFF.

The chain links TRBV2 to TRBJ1-2, with TRBD1 identical over 12 bases. The junction had 16 bases not matched to a gene; V was cut back by 6 bases and J by 5 bases. CDR3 size: 18 residues. Germline V lookup: CDR1 SNHLY, CDR2 FYNNEI. CDR3 residues: CASSDPGQGAWSQYGYTF. CDR3 bases: TGTGCCAGCAGCGATCCGGGACAGGGGGCTTGGTCACAATATGGCTACACCTTC.

A word on this clone: The junction departs from the called germline gene at one end, perhaps through a read error. In the same sample, other DNA sequences code for this CDR3. The J gene is TRBJ1-6, the V gene TRBV2; 7 bases map to TRBD1. Germline lookup yields CDR1 SNHLY and CDR2 FYNNEI. This CDR3 is built from 16 residues. CDR3 sequence reads: CASSKTWGQFNSPLHF. CDR3 in DNA: TGTGCCAGCAGTAAGACTTGGGGACAGTTTAATTCCCCCCTCCACTTT.

The chain uses TRBV27 and TRBJ1-2; D is unresolved. CDR3 length: 16 residues. Trimming shortened V by 5 bases and J by 0 bases, and 16 bases separated the two germline ends. CDR1 and CDR2 from the germline V gene are MNHEY and SMNVEV (reference sequence). CDR3 coding DNA: TGTGCCAGCAGTGTACGAGCCCATACCTCTAACTATGGCTACACCTTC. Residues: CASSVRAHTSNYGYTF.

The chain has TRBV30 and TRBJ2-3; TRBD2 matches 11 bases. The CDR3 contains 14 residues. Trimming cost V 4 bases and J 1 base; bases outside gene matches: 1. Looked up from germline, CDR1 is GTSNPN and CDR2 is SVGIG (reference sequence). The CDR3 nucleotides read TGTGCCTGGACACTAGCGGGGGGCACAGATACGCAGTATTTT. Protein: CAWTLAGGTDTQYF. The variable domain in full, with the rest retrieved from reference TRBV30 and TRBJ2-3, is SQTIHQWPATLVQPVGSPLSLECTVEGTSNPNLYWYRQAAGRGLQLLFYSVGIGQISSEVPQNLSASRPQDRQFILSSKKLLLSDSGFYLCAWTLAGGTDTQYFGPGTRLTVL.

The chain has TRBV4-1 and TRBJ2-7; TRBD1 is a possible D gene (7 bases). V lost 4 bases, J lost 4 bases, and 32 bases lay in between. The germline gives CDR1 MGHRA, CDR2 YSYEKL. This CDR3 is built from 20 residues. CDR3 nucleotide sequence: TGCGCCAGCAGCCGGTACTTTGGCCCTCCCGGATCAGGGGGGTTTTACGAGCAGTACTTC. It yields the protein CASSRYFGPPGSGGFYEQYF.

The chain employs TRBV6-5 and TRBJ2-7, with 7 bases identical to TRBD1. Germline assignment: CDR1 MNHEY and CDR2 SVGAGI. There are 15 residues in the CDR3. V lost 0 bases to trimming and J lost 6 bases; unmatched junction nucleotides: 8. DNA for the CDR3: TGTGCCAGCAGTTACTCCCGGGACAGCGAAGTCGAGCAGTACTTC. It yields the protein CASSYSRDSEVEQYF.

A single count supports this clone. The chain carries TRBV7-8 and TRBJ1-1, with 7 bases identical to TRBD1. CDR3 length: 14 residues. Germline CDR1 reads SGHVS; CDR2 reads FQNEAQ. V was pared by 5 bases and J by 11 bases, with 14 bases of the junction left unmatched. Here the CDR3 reads CASSPRLGGAQAFF. The CDR3, as DNA: TGTGCCAGCAGCCCCCGGTTAGGGGGCGCCCAGGCTTTCTTT.

Points on this clone: The same CDR3 arises from other DNA sequences in this sample as well. This chain connects TRBV7-9 to TRBJ1-1; 7 bases line up with TRBD1. J was trimmed by 2 bases and V by 5 bases; bases with no gene match: 5. Germline-derived CDR1 and CDR2 are SEHNR and FQNEAQ (reference sequence). This CDR3 spans 14 amino acids. The CDR3 here is CASSIRTGNTEAFF. The CDR3 DNA reads TGTGCCAGCAGCATACGGACAGGCAACACTGAAGCTTTCTTT.

The chain uses TRBV9 and TRBJ1-2; 10 positions agree with TRBD1. Per the germline V gene, CDR1 is SGDLS and CDR2 is YYNGEE. The V segment lost 1 base and the J segment 3 bases; nucleotides outside the gene matches: 15. The CDR3 runs to 19 residues. This CDR3 is CASSVTGRQGAFHHYGYTF. The CDR3 DNA is TGTGCCAGCAGCGTAACGGGACGACAGGGGGCCTTCCACCACTATGGCTACACCTTC. The full variable domain, rest sourced from reference TRBV9 and TRBJ1-2, is DSGVTQTPKHLITATGQRVTLRCSPRSGDLSVYWYQQSLDQGLQFLIQYYNGEERAKGNILERFSAQQFPDLHSELNLSSLELGDSALYFCASSVTGRQGAFHHYGYTFGSGTRLTVV.

The chain has TRBV15 and TRBJ1-2; TRBD1 aligns across 7 bases. The V and J ends lost 6 bases and 1 base, in that order; junction bases with no gene match: 5. Germline V lookup: CDR1 LNHNV, CDR2 YYDKDF (reference sequence). CDR3 length equals 14 residues. CDR3 amino acids: CATRRQGFNYGYTF. DNA of the CDR3: TGTGCCACCAGGAGACAGGGATTTAACTATGGCTACACCTTC.

This chain connects TRBV18 to TRBJ1-2; 7 bases map to TRBD1. This CDR3 region has 16 residues. In germline, CDR1 is KGHSH, CDR2 LQKENI. Trimming cost V 3 bases and J 3 bases; bases outside gene matches: 10. The CDR3 bases are TGTGCCAGCTCACCCCCGGGACAGCGAGGATACTATGGCTACACCTTC. This sequence encodes CASSPPGQRGYYGYTF.

V gene TRBV9 combines with J gene TRBJ1-2; 7 bases are a match to TRBD1. With V trimmed by 3 bases and J by 8 bases, 22 bases remained unmatched. Germline V lookup: CDR1 SGDLS, CDR2 YYNGEE. The CDR3 has 18 residues. CDR3 sequence: CASSGSEGQQVVREGYTF. The CDR3 DNA sequence: TGTGCCAGCAGCGGCAGCGAGGGACAGCAGGTAGTTAGGGAAGGCTACACCTTC. Using reference TRBV9 and TRBJ1-2 for the parts outside the CDR3, the full variable domain is DSGVTQTPKHLITATGQRVTLRCSPRSGDLSVYWYQQSLDQGLQFLIQYYNGEERAKGNILERFSAQQFPDLHSELNLSSLELGDSALYFCASSGSEGQQVVREGYTFGSGTRLTVV.

The genes are TRBV25-1 and TRBJ2-3; weak D call: TRBD2 (6 bases). The V end lost 3 bases, the J end lost 5 bases, and 12 bases lay between the germline ends. CDR3 length equals 14 residues. CDR1 MGHDK and CDR2 SYGVNS come from the germline V gene. The CDR3 region has the DNA TGTGCCAGCAGTGACCTCGGGGGTAGAGATACGCAGTATTTT. Amino acids: CASSDLGGRDTQYF. The entire variable domain, with the rest obtained from reference TRBV25-1 and TRBJ2-3, is as follows: EADIYQTPRYLVIGTGKKITLECSQTMGHDKMYWYQQDPGMELHLIHYSYGVNSTEKGDLSSESTVSRIRTEHFPLTLESARPSHTSQYLCASSDLGGRDTQYFGPGTRLTVL.

The V gene is TRBV18, the J gene TRBJ1-2; the D gene is possibly TRBD1 (5 bases). The length of the CDR3 is 15 residues. The V gene's germline CDR1 is KGHSH and CDR2 LQKENI. V gave up 0 bases and J gave up 6 bases, with 14 bases separating them. The CDR3 is CASSPPSGGADGYTF. As DNA, the CDR3 is TGTGCCAGCTCACCACCTTCTGGAGGGGCGGATGGCTACACCTTC.

The chain combines TRBV25-1 with TRBJ2-7; the D gene is possibly TRBD1 (6 bases). Trimming took 1 base from V and 2 from J, leaving 12 bases between them. The length of the CDR3 is 15 residues. CDR1 and CDR2 from the germline V gene are MGHDK and SYGVNS. CDR3 DNA sequence: TGTGCCAGCAGTGAATCCAACAGGGTTCCCTACGAGCAGTACTTC. Protein sequence: CASSESNRVPYEQYF.

The chain links TRBV9 to TRBJ1-2; D is uncertain. Germline CDR1 is SGDLS and CDR2 is YYNGEE. Trimming took 1 base from V and 7 from J, leaving 8 bases between them. The CDR3 sequence is 12 residues long. The CDR3 reads CASSVNQSGYTF. The CDR3 bases are TGTGCCAGCAGCGTAAATCAGTCTGGCTACACCTTC.

In this sample, this clone turned up once. This sequence joins TRBV30 and TRBJ2-4, with 15 nucleotides matching TRBD2. V dropped 4 bases and J dropped 0; count of bases not matched to a gene: 10. The CDR3 runs to 19 residues. The V gene's germline CDR1 is GTSNPN and CDR2 SVGIG (reference sequence). Here the CDR3 reads CAWNRGLAGGRLAKNIQYF. The CDR3 nucleotides read TGTGCCTGGAACCGCGGACTAGCGGGGGGGCGATTAGCCAAAAACATTCAGTACTTC.

This clone has only a few counts. This chain connects TRBV7-2 to TRBJ1-5; perhaps TRBD1 as D (5 bases). Deletions cut 7 bases from V and 5 bases from J, with 18 bases between. The germline CDR1 and CDR2 sequences are SGHTA and FQGNSA. This CDR3 spans 15 amino acids. CDR3 sequence reads: CASTPGVGWDQPQHF. The CDR3 nucleotides are TGTGCCAGCACCCCGGGGGTAGGGTGGGATCAGCCCCAGCATTTT.

V and J are TRBV5-1 and TRBJ1-6; 7 bases are a match to TRBD1. The CDR3 totals 16 residues. Germline lookup yields CDR1 SGHRS and CDR2 YFSETQ. Trimming took 4 bases from V and 9 from J; bases not matched to a gene: 13. DNA of the CDR3: TGCGCCAGCAGCGTACGACCCGACAGGGAACCTTCACCCCTCCACTTT. This codes for CASSVRPDREPSPLHF. The variable domain in full, completed from reference TRBV5-1 and TRBJ1-6, reads KAGVTQTPRYLIKTRGQQVTLSCSPISGHRSVSWYQQTPGQGLQFLFEYFSETQRNKGNFPGRFSGRQFSNSRSEMNVSTLELGDSALYLCASSVRPDREPSPLHFGNGTRLTVT.

The rearrangement links TRBV19 to TRBJ1-5; D is ambiguous. The germline CDR1 and CDR2 sequences are LNHDA and SQIVND (reference sequence). The CDR3 totals 17 residues. Trimming shortened V by 3 bases and J by 7 bases, and 22 bases separated the two germline ends. The CDR3 region is CASSIPAYGSNLQPQHF. In DNA form, the CDR3 reads TGTGCCAGTAGTATCCCGGCCTACGGGTCGAACCTACAGCCCCAGCATTTT.

The chain uses TRBV29-1 and TRBJ1-2; perhaps TRBD1 as D (5 bases). CDR3 length: 13 amino acids. V lost 6 bases and J lost 4, with 15 bases in between. Looked up from germline, CDR1 is SQVTM and CDR2 is ANQGSEA. The CDR3 protein is CSVTLQGLYGYTF. The CDR3 region has the DNA TGCAGCGTGACGCTTCAGGGTCTCTATGGCTACACCTTC.

The rearrangement links TRBV19 to TRBJ2-7; 10 nucleotides match TRBD1. The CDR3 extends over 17 amino acids. J was trimmed by 0 bases and V by 8 bases; bases with no gene match: 13. Germline assignment: CDR1 LNHDA and CDR2 SQIVND (reference sequence). The CDR3: CASRLTGTGATSYEQYF. The CDR3 nucleotides read TGTGCCAGTCGACTAACCGGGACAGGGGCAACCTCCTACGAGCAGTACTTC.

The chain has TRBV7-6 and TRBJ2-2, with D tentatively TRBD2 (7 bases). The germline V gene has CDR1 SGHVS and CDR2 FNYEAQ. The length of the CDR3 is 16 residues. V was cut by 7 bases and J by 5 bases, with 20 bases left in between. The CDR3 bases are TGTGCCAGCATCCCAGAGGGGGGGCTTGGGACCGGGGAGCTGTTTTTT. Encoded protein: CASIPEGGLGTGELFF.

CDR3 bases: TGTGCCAGCAGCCCAGGGTGGGTGAGGGACAGGATCCTTGCGAAGAATAATTCACCCCTCCACTTT. This gives the protein CASSPGWVRDRILAKNNSPLHF. The V call is TRBV7-6, the J call TRBJ1-6; 8 bases are shared with TRBD1. CDR1 and CDR2 (germline): SGHVS, FNYEAQ. This CDR3 has 22 amino acids. J lost 5 bases, V lost 5 bases, and 26 bases had no gene match.

The chain links TRBV5-1 to TRBJ1-6, with 10 nucleotides matching TRBD1. The ends lost 7 bases at V and 8 bases at J; junction bases unmatched: 6. Germline V CDR1 and CDR2: SGHRS, YFSETQ. The length of the CDR3 is 14 residues. The CDR3 here is CASASGQGDSPLHF. In DNA, the CDR3 is TGCGCCAGCGCCAGCGGACAGGGGGATTCACCCCTCCACTTT.

This clone was detected only once. The chain links TRBV2 to TRBJ2-2, with a possible D match to TRBD1 (6 bases). CDR3 length: 16 amino acids. The V and J ends lost 5 bases and 0 bases respectively, with 13 bases between them. The germline CDR1 and CDR2 sequences are SNHLY and FYNNEI. CDR3 bases: TGTGCCAGCAGTATCGGACAGCCTACGAACACCGGGGAGCTGTTTTTT. Its protein is CASSIGQPTNTGELFF.

The V call is TRBV2, the J call TRBJ1-1, with D maybe TRBD1 (6 bases). The CDR3 consists of 15 residues. The V gene's germline CDR1 is SNHLY and CDR2 FYNNEI. Between the trimmed V and J ends, which lost 2 bases and 8 bases, there was a span of 18 bases. The DNA for the CDR3 is TGTGCCAGCAGTGAACGATACGGGACACTTAGCGAAGCTTTCTTT. The encoded protein is CASSERYGTLSEAFF.